Below, 18 T cell receptor beta chains from the same sample are listed, as sequenced in a study of blood T cell repertoires in COVID-19. Clones were read by immunoSEQ multiplex PCR, and TCRdb kept only the in-frame ones, dropping some. The profile covers approximately 200,000 clones, with roughly 89% appearing a single time and 5.5% to 8% taken by the ten largest. Sequenced input: peripheral blood. These receptors came from a man in his 60s who had recovered from COVID-19.

This chain links TRBV7-9 with TRBJ1-2; no reliable D call. The CDR3 totals 13 residues. V gave up 2 bases and J gave up 3 bases, with 7 bases separating them. Germline V gene lookup returns CDR1 SEHNR and CDR2 FQNEAQ (reference sequence). CDR3 in DNA: TGTGCCAGCAGCTTACTTGGCTACTATGGCTACACCTTC. Translating it yields CASSLLGYYGYTF.

The CDR3 DNA reads TGTGCCAGCAGCGCCGGGACAGGATCACTCACAGATACGCAGTATTTT. It yields the protein CASSAGTGSLTDTQYF. The chain carries TRBV9 and TRBJ2-3; 8 nucleotides match TRBD1. CDR1 and CDR2 from the germline V gene are SGDLS and YYNGEE. The CDR3 covers 16 residues. V lost 3 bases to trimming and J lost 2 bases; unmatched junction nucleotides: 8.

The chain combines TRBV28 with TRBJ2-3; D might be TRBD2 (6 bases). CDR1 is MDHEN, CDR2 SYDVKM, per germline. The CDR3 contains 16 residues. V was shortened by 4 bases and J by 2 bases, with 16 bases between the two germline ends. Here the CDR3 reads CASSSPGTPDTDTQYF. The DNA for the CDR3 is TGTGCCAGCAGTTCCCCAGGGACTCCCGACACAGATACGCAGTATTTT.

The rearrangement joins TRBV19 to TRBJ1-5; no definite D call. From germline, CDR1 is LNHDA and CDR2 SQIVND (reference sequence). V was trimmed by 5 bases and J by 0 bases, leaving 17 bases between them. The CDR3 runs to 17 residues. Written as DNA, the CDR3 is TGTGCCAGTAGTTTGATGGAGGGAACCTATAGCAATCAGCCCCAGCATTTT. It codes for CASSLMEGTYSNQPQHF. The full variable domain, in which reference TRBV19 and TRBJ1-5 provide the parts outside the CDR3, is DGGITQSPKYLFRKEGQNVTLSCEQNLNHDAMYWYRQDPGQGLRLIYYSQIVNDFQKGDIAEGYSVSREKKESFPLTVTSAQKNPTAFYLCASSLMEGTYSNQPQHFGDGTRLSIL.

The V gene is TRBV10-3, the J gene TRBJ1-3; TRBD1 agrees at 10 bases. With 9 bases clipped from V and 0 bases from J, the junction kept 5 bases outside the gene matches. Per germline, CDR1 ENHRY and CDR2 SYGVKD. The CDR3 is 15 amino acids. CDR3 loop: CAITGTGDSGNTIYF. As DNA, the CDR3 is TGTGCCATAACCGGGACAGGGGACTCTGGAAACACCATATATTTT.

The DNA of the CDR3 is TGTGCCAGCAGCTCCGGGACAGGGATCTACGATGGCTACACCTTC. This translates into CASSSGTGIYDGYTF. The V and J genes are TRBV11-2 and TRBJ1-2, with TRBD1 identical over 9 bases. There are 15 residues in the CDR3. Trimming at V came to 4 bases and at J to 6 bases, leaving 9 bases not matched to a gene. CDR1 and CDR2 (germline): SGHAT, FQNNGV.

The V call is TRBV7-6, the J call TRBJ2-1; D not certain. Trimming took 6 bases from V and 5 from J, leaving 20 bases between them. This CDR3 region has 16 residues. Germline V gene lookup returns CDR1 SGHVS and CDR2 FNYEAQ. As DNA, the CDR3 is TGTGCCAGCAGTCCCAAAATACCCGCGCCTAACAATGAGCAGTTCTTC. Translated: CASSPKIPAPNNEQFF.

This chain links TRBV7-2 with TRBJ1-3; D remains ambiguous. The CDR3 is 13 amino acids. Trimming took off 4 bases at V and 2 bases at J, with 6 bases between the two ends. CDR1 is SGHTA and CDR2 is FQGNSA in the germline V gene. Written as DNA, the CDR3 is TGTGCCAGCAGCTCAGCCACTGGAAACACCATATATTTT. Translating it yields CASSSATGNTIYF.

V is TRBV28 and J is TRBJ2-1; D is perhaps TRBD2 (5 bases). The germline CDR1 and CDR2 sequences are MDHEN and SYDVKM. V was clipped by 7 bases and J by 2 bases, with 12 bases between them. This CDR3 is built from 14 residues. The CDR3 DNA is TGTGCCAGCACAGGAGGCGGTCCCTACAATGAGCAGTTCTTC. It yields the protein CASTGGGPYNEQFF.

This clone appeared a single time. J is TRBJ2-7 and V is TRBV7-9; 10 bases are a match to TRBD2. The CDR3 sequence is 18 residues long. J lost 0 bases, V lost 3 bases, and 11 bases had no gene match. Per germline, CDR1 SEHNR and CDR2 FQNEAQ (reference sequence). The chain's CDR3 is CASSLRSSGRTSSYEQYF. In nucleotides, the CDR3 is TGTGCCAGCAGCTTGAGGAGTAGCGGGAGGACTAGCTCCTACGAGCAGTACTTC.

The V and J genes are TRBV29-1 and TRBJ1-1; D is unresolved. Trimming removed 4 bases at V and 5 bases at J, with 11 bases between. The CDR3 is 12 residues long. Germline loops: CDR1 SQVTM, CDR2 ANQGSEA. CDR3 bases: TGCAGCGTTGCACCTAGTGGGACTGAAGCTTTCTTT. It yields the protein CSVAPSGTEAFF.

The CDR3 DNA sequence: TGTGCCAGCAGCCAAGAGTTCCAGTTTGAAGCTTTCTTT. It is translated as CASSQEFQFEAFF. V gene TRBV3-1 (or the pseudogene TRBV3-2) combines with J gene TRBJ1-1; D gene ambiguous. Trimming left V 0 bases short and J 7 bases short, with 9 bases between. CDR3 size: 13 residues. In germline, CDR1 is LGHDT, CDR2 YNNKEL (reference sequence).

The CDR3, as DNA: TGTGCCAGCAACGGACAGGGGGGCGGCTACACCTTC. Encoded protein: CASNGQGGGYTF. The V gene is TRBV28, the J gene TRBJ1-2, with 10 nucleotides matching TRBD1. With V trimmed by 7 bases and J by 8 bases, 4 bases remained unmatched. Germline V CDR1 and CDR2: MDHEN, SYDVKM. The CDR3 extends over 12 amino acids.

The rearrangement uses TRBV4-3 and TRBJ2-1; a possible D gene is TRBD2 (5 bases). Germline-derived CDR1 and CDR2 are LGHNA and YSLEER. This CDR3 has 15 residues. V was pared by 3 bases and J by 2 bases, with 11 bases between. CDR3 sequence (DNA): TGCGCCAGCAGCCACCCCGGGGAAACCTACAATGAGCAGTTCTTC. Residues: CASSHPGETYNEQFF.

The genes are TRBV18 and TRBJ2-5, with TRBD1 matching 9 bases. CDR3 size: 16 residues. V was clipped by 3 bases and J by 4 bases; unmatched bases: 9. The germline V gene encodes CDR1 KGHSH and CDR2 LQKENI. CDR3: CASSPSDPGQGETQYF. The CDR3 DNA follows: TGTGCCAGCTCACCTTCCGACCCGGGACAGGGAGAGACCCAGTACTTC. Full variable domain (rest looked up from reference TRBV18 and TRBJ2-5): NAGVMQNPRHLVRRRGQEARLRCSPMKGHSHVYWYRQLPEEGLKFMVYLQKENIIDESGMPKERFSAEFPKEGPSILRIQQVVRGDSAAYFCASSPSDPGQGETQYFGPGTRLLVL.

The V call is TRBV19, the J call TRBJ2-5; the match to TRBD1 covers 9 bases. This CDR3 comprises 17 residues. The ends lost 0 bases at V and 6 bases at J; junction bases unmatched: 11. Germline V gene sequence: CDR1 LNHDA, CDR2 SQIVND (reference sequence). CDR3 loop: CASSIDRGDRVGKTQYF. The CDR3 region has the DNA TGTGCCAGTAGTATAGATCGGGGGGACAGGGTGGGAAAGACCCAGTACTTC.

V and J are TRBV7-6 and TRBJ2-1; the match to TRBD1 covers 10 bases. V dropped 5 bases and J dropped 5; count of bases not matched to a gene: 6. The CDR3 is 15 residues long. Germline V gives CDR1 SGHVS, CDR2 FNYEAQ. The CDR3 region is CASSPGQGLNNEQFF. The CDR3 nucleotides read TGTGCCAGCAGCCCGGGACAGGGGCTCAACAATGAGCAGTTCTTC. The full variable domain, completed using reference TRBV7-6 and TRBJ2-1, is GAGVSQSPRYKVTKRGQDVALRCDPISGHVSLYWYRQALGQGPEFLTYFNYEAQQDKSGLPNDRFSAERPEGSISTLTIQRTEQRDSAMYRCASSPGQGLNNEQFFGPGTRLTVL.

V usage is TRBV12-3 or TRBV12-4 and J usage is TRBJ2-1, with TRBD1 identical over 8 bases. The length of the CDR3 is 12 residues. V was pared by 11 bases and J by 5 bases, with 5 bases of the junction left unmatched. As DNA, the CDR3 is TGTGCCCTCAGGGGGCGAAACAATGAGCAGTTCTTC. This encodes CALRGRNNEQFF.